These 13 T cell receptor beta chains were sequenced from one sample in a study of technical replicates of blood from a few donors. The data were produced by immunoSEQ multiplex PCR, yet TCRdb's version contains in-frame clones alone and is incomplete. The sample has 95,000 to 100,000 clones; roughly 95% are singletons. The material sequenced was T cells isolated from PBMCs. The receptors here all came from a human donor in good health.

The chain is built from TRBV7-9 and TRBJ2-7; D is possibly TRBD1 (6 bases). Germline CDR1 reads SEHNR; CDR2 reads FQNEAQ (reference sequence). This CDR3 is 14 amino acids long. V shed 1 base and J shed 2 bases, with 9 bases lying between them. CDR3 nucleotide sequence: TGTGCCAGCAGCTTAGTCGCAGGGGCCTACGAGCAGTACTTC. It yields the protein CASSLVAGAYEQYF.

The chain carries TRBV10-3 and TRBJ1-1, with 10 bases identical to TRBD1. CDR3 length: 15 amino acids. Germline CDR1 is ENHRY and CDR2 is SYGVKD. J gave up 4 bases and V 1 base, and 3 bases lay outside the gene matches. CDR3 in amino acids: CAISEWGQGTTEAFF. The CDR3 DNA reads TGTGCCATCAGTGAGTGGGGACAGGGGACCACTGAAGCTTTCTTT.

A word on this clone: An end of the junction does not agree with germline; a read error may underlie this. The rearrangement links TRBV29-1 to TRBJ2-3, with D possibly TRBD2 on 6 matching bases. The CDR3 has 15 residues. Germline V gene data show CDR1 as SQVTM and CDR2 as ANQGSEA. This CDR3 reads CSVVIAEHSTDAQYF. The CDR3 DNA is TGCAGCGTTGTGATAGCGGAGCATAGCACAGATGCGCAGTATTTT.

The chain is built from TRBV28 and TRBJ2-7; D is undetermined. CDR3 length: 11 amino acids. Germline values: CDR1 MDHEN, CDR2 SYDVKM. Trimming stripped 8 bases from V and 1 base from J, with 6 bases between. The CDR3 coding sequence is TGTGCCAGCTTTCAGTCCTACGAGCAGTACTTC. It is translated as CASFQSYEQYF.

This clone was seen only once. This chain joins TRBV6-6 and TRBJ1-5; 8 nucleotides match TRBD1. The CDR3 consists of 16 residues. Germline CDR1 and CDR2: MNHNY and SVGAGI (reference sequence). The trim removed 0 bases at V and 9 bases at J, leaving 10 bases unmatched. The CDR3 region is CASSYSGQGASRPQHF. DNA for the CDR3: TGTGCCAGCAGTTACTCGGGTCAGGGGGCCTCCCGGCCCCAGCATTTT.

V usage is TRBV21-1 and J usage is TRBJ2-7; TRBD1, the D gene given by the table, was not confirmed from the DNA. TRBV21-1 is listed as a pseudogene. The CDR3 is made up of 18 amino acids. This chain's CDR3 is CASNPEIHGTPMRYEQYF. DNA of the CDR3: TGTGCCAGCAATCCTGAAATTCACGGGACACCGATGAGGTACGAGCAGTACTTC.

The chain links TRBV14 to TRBJ2-7; D possibly corresponds to TRBD2 (7 bases). Trimming took off 0 bases at V and 4 bases at J, with 13 bases between the two ends. CDR3 length: 15 amino acids. Germline CDR1 SGHDN, CDR2 FVKESK. CDR3 loop: CASSQDLRGAYEQYF. The CDR3 DNA sequence: TGTGCCAGCAGCCAAGATCTTCGGGGGGCGTACGAGCAGTACTTC.

The V call is TRBV5-1, the J call TRBJ2-5; 11 bases match TRBD2. V shed 7 bases, J shed 5 bases, and the junction held 10 bases outside the gene matches. CDR1 is SGHRS, CDR2 YFSETQ, per germline. The CDR3 sequence is 15 residues long. The CDR3 loop reads CASAILAGGSETQYF. The CDR3, as DNA: TGCGCCAGCGCCATCCTAGCGGGAGGTAGCGAGACCCAGTACTTC. The entire variable domain, with the rest obtained from reference TRBV5-1 and TRBJ2-5, is as follows: KAGVTQTPRYLIKTRGQQVTLSCSPISGHRSVSWYQQTPGQGLQFLFEYFSETQRNKGNFPGRFSGRQFSNSRSEMNVSTLELGDSALYLCASAILAGGSETQYFGPGTRLLVL.

The chain employs TRBV19 and TRBJ2-7, with a possible D match to TRBD1 (6 bases). Trimming removed 9 bases at V and 4 bases at J, with 16 bases between. This CDR3 contains 13 residues. CDR1 and CDR2 from the germline V gene are LNHDA and SQIVND (reference sequence). DNA for the CDR3: TGTGCCAGCAGGGAGACAGGCGGTTACGAGCAGTACTTC. The encoded protein is CASRETGGYEQYF.

The chain combines TRBV11-3 with TRBJ2-7, with a tentative D call TRBD1 (5 bases). The germline V gene encodes CDR1 SGHNT and CDR2 YENEEA. Between the trimmed V and J ends, which lost 4 bases and 5 bases, there was a span of 12 bases. CDR3 length: 13 residues. The CDR3 DNA reads TGTGCCAGCAGCTCGTATCAGGGTAACGAGCAGTACTTC. Protein product: CASSSYQGNEQYF.

J is TRBJ2-1 and V is TRBV5-1; 10 bases fit TRBD2. V lost 4 bases and J lost 8; bases outside the gene matches: 12. The CDR3 is 16 amino acids. The germline gives CDR1 SGHRS, CDR2 YFSETQ. CDR3: CASSRGLAGEVDEQFF. In nucleotides, the CDR3 is TGCGCCAGCAGCCGAGGGCTAGCGGGGGAAGTCGATGAGCAGTTCTTC.

The chain carries TRBV2 and TRBJ1-2; D unresolved. Trimming pared 1 base from V and 8 bases from J, leaving 11 bases between. CDR1 and CDR2 (germline): SNHLY, FYNNEI. The CDR3 loop spans 13 amino acids. The CDR3 sequence is CASSEDTGLGYTF. The CDR3, as DNA: TGTGCCAGCAGTGAAGATACGGGATTGGGCTACACCTTC.

This clone is a singleton in its sample. The CDR3 sequence is CASSPLRGNGYTF. The CDR3 DNA reads as TGTGCCAGCTCACCGTTAAGGGGCAATGGCTACACCTTC. V usage is TRBV18 and J usage is TRBJ1-2, with a tentative D call TRBD1 (5 bases). Germline V gene sequence: CDR1 KGHSH, CDR2 LQKENI. This CDR3 has 13 residues. Trimming shortened V by 3 bases and J by 6 bases, and 11 bases separated the two germline ends.